The 3 T cell receptor beta chains below were found in one sample sequenced in a study of siplizumab effects on memory and regulatory T cells. The method was immunoSEQ multiplex PCR; TCRdb's version includes in-frame clones alone and lacks a portion of them. The sample holds tens of thousands of clones; roughly 84% are singletons and the top ten take approximately 0.35%. Sample: naive CD8+ T cells sorted from blood. These TCRs come from a human donor in good health.

This clone was picked up a small number of times. The chain links TRBV27 to TRBJ1-1; D unclear. The CDR3 loop spans 13 amino acids. Germline CDR1 reads MNHEY; CDR2 reads SMNVEV (reference sequence). Trimming cost V 0 bases and J 5 bases, with 7 bases left between them. CDR3 DNA sequence: TGTGCCAGCAGTTTATCGTGGTGGACTGAAGCTTTCTTT. Its protein product is CASSLSWWTEAFF.

The CDR3 is CASSFVGAETNTGELFF. The CDR3 DNA reads as TGTGCCAGCAGCTTCGTGGGAGCGGAAACGAACACCGGGGAGCTGTTTTTT. The chain is built from TRBV7-9 and TRBJ2-2; D perhaps matches TRBD2 (5 bases). Trimming removed 3 bases from V and 0 bases from J, with 14 bases in between. Germline CDR1 reads SEHNR; CDR2 reads FQNEAQ (reference sequence). The CDR3 totals 17 residues. Variable domain in full (rest from reference TRBV7-9 and TRBJ2-2): DTGVSQNPRHKITKRGQNVTFRCDPISEHNRLYWYRQTLGQGPEFLTYFQNEAQLEKSRLLSDRFSAERPKGSFSTLEIQRTEQGDSAMYLCASSFVGAETNTGELFFGEGSRLTVL.

V usage is TRBV5-8 and J usage is TRBJ2-5; the match to TRBD1 covers 7 bases. CDR3 length: 11 amino acids. The germline V gene encodes CDR1 SGHTS and CDR2 YDEGEE. The V and J ends lost 4 bases and 13 bases, in that order; junction bases with no gene match: 7. The DNA for the CDR3 is TGTGCCAGCAGCCCTGACAGGGCCCCGTACTTC. Translating gives CASSPDRAPYF.